This note documents a single TCR beta chain sequence. Its target is unknown. The sample comes from a study of T cell repertoires in cytomegalovirus infection. About the research overall: As its CMV epitopes, the study selected recently identified HLA-C-restricted and well-studied HLA-B-restricted targets. CMV infection together with matching HLA type was indicated by public TCR beta signatures.

The study, taken as a whole, reports: Pooled public TCR beta family frequency picked out CMV carriers with the relevant HLA.

TCRdb processed the reads anew with MiXCR; each CDR3 protein has one entry. The table lists fewer than 1,000,000 distinct CDR3 sequences, 30% to 40% of them singletons. The CDR3 length is 13 residues. The germline CDR1 and CDR2 sequences are MGHDK and SYGVNS. V shed 7 bases and J shed 1 base, with 10 bases lying between them. The sample consisted of cultured CD8+ T cells from PBMCs, taken from culture after CMV antigen stimulation. This rearrangement joins TRBV25-1 to TRBJ1-1; D ambiguous. This TCR was recovered from a human donor in good health (CMV status not recorded). Some clones in this sample may be carry-over from other donors' samples. CDR3 sequence: CASINLRNTEAFF. In DNA form, the CDR3 reads TGTGCCAGCATAAATTTACGGAACACTGAAGCTTTCTTT.